The T cell receptor beta chain described here comes from a study of shared clonotypes between healthy human individuals. Germline V gives CDR1 SGHRS, CDR2 YFSETQ. This CDR3 is built from 15 residues. V was trimmed by 0 bases and J by 6 bases, leaving 16 bases between them. On this clone itself: What it recognizes is unknown.

The study's findings and limits: The study found roughly 5.3% of naive CD4 clonotypes shared across four donors.

Measured with immunoSEQ multiplex PCR; TCRdb has only the in-frame clones, and not every one. The data hold approximately 120,000 clones, with 68% observed a single time. The sequence derives from a woman aged 25 to 39 in good health. The sequenced material came from memory CD8+ T cells sorted from blood. Subset meaning: CD45RO+ cells pooled with CCR7-negative TemRA cells. The chain combines TRBV5-1 with TRBJ2-7; D remains unclear. CDR3 sequence (DNA): TGCGCCAGCAGCTTGGTGGTGCTTAATTCGGGCGAGCAGTACTTC. It encodes CASSLVVLNSGEQYF.